This TCR beta chain was captured in a study of identifying expanded T cells in peripheral blood. Details on this clone: Its antigen is undetermined.

During the collection period, no donor immune events like infections were recorded. Repertoires were generated with immunoSEQ multiplex PCR, while TCRdb's copy carries only in-frame clones and drops some. The sample has 70,000 or so clones, roughly 90% seen once; the top ten hold over 2.5%. Points from the study as a whole: About 1.3 clones differed between technical replicates, versus around 15 and 19 over time. Across healthy donors, higher total template counts meant significantly greater roughly two-week count variance.

Sample: blood. The sequence was obtained from a person between 18 and 69 years old in good health.

The CDR3 sequence: CASGRGLNTGELFF. The CDR3 coding sequence is TGTGCCAGCGGTAGGGGATTGAACACCGGGGAGCTGTTTTTT. The chain carries TRBV2 and TRBJ2-2; D may be TRBD1 (5 bases). The CDR3 consists of 14 residues. V was trimmed by 8 bases and J by 1 base, leaving 11 bases between them. Looked up from germline, CDR1 is SNHLY and CDR2 is FYNNEI.